This TCR beta chain was sequenced in a study of blood T cell repertoires in COVID-19. V lost 1 base and J lost 6, with 15 bases in between. The CDR3 is made up of 15 amino acids. The germline gives CDR1 SGHVS, CDR2 FNYEAQ. Sequencing used immunoSEQ multiplex PCR; TCRdb keeps in-frame clones, though not all of them. Among under 150,000 clones, around 76% were seen once, and the ten largest hold approximately 10%. The V call is TRBV7-6, the J call TRBJ1-1; D gene uncertain. Sequenced: peripheral blood. The receptor was isolated from a human donor in a cohort sampled during active COVID-19. Here the CDR3 reads CASSLGAGGGPEAFF. The CDR3, as DNA: TGTGCCAGCAGCTTAGGGGCAGGAGGTGGTCCTGAAGCTTTCTTT.